The rows below give T cell receptor beta chains drawn from one sample of a study of cytomegalovirus exposure and HLA in healthy donors. Repertoires were generated with immunoSEQ multiplex PCR, while TCRdb's copy carries only in-frame clones and drops some. This sample contains some 76,000 clones. The sample taken for sequencing was PBMCs. These TCRs come from a man aged 40-49 years in good health and CMV-seronegative. Each CDR3 is given with its conserved first and last residue. Each record gives: V gene, D gene, J gene, CDR3 DNA, CDR3 protein. A D gene is named only where the DNA matches it firmly.

v_call: TRBV7-2; d_call: NA; j_call: TRBJ2-7; cdr3_nt: TGTGCCAGCAGCTTAGTGGGCAGCTCCTACGAGCAGTACTTC; cdr3_aa: CASSLVGSSYEQYF
v_call: TRBV30; d_call: TRBD1; j_call: TRBJ2-7; cdr3_nt: TGTGCCTGGAGTCCCGGGACAGGGAGGTACGAGCAGTACTTC; cdr3_aa: CAWSPGTGRYEQYF
v_call: TRBV7-2; d_call: TRBD2; j_call: TRBJ2-1; cdr3_nt: TGTGCCAGCAGCCCATGGGGACTAGCGGACTTCAATGAGCAGTTCTTC; cdr3_aa: CASSPWGLADFNEQFF
v_call: TRBV30; d_call: TRBD2; j_call: TRBJ2-3; cdr3_nt: TGTGCCTGGAAACGGGGGGGCACTGAGGATACGCAGTATTTT; cdr3_aa: CAWKRGGTEDTQYF
v_call: TRBV25-1; d_call: TRBD2; j_call: TRBJ2-1; cdr3_nt: TGTGCCAGCAGGAGCGGGAACACCTACAATGAGCAGTTCTTC; cdr3_aa: CASRSGNTYNEQFF
v_call: TRBV5-1; d_call: TRBD1; j_call: TRBJ1-4; cdr3_nt: TGCGCCAGCAGCCTAGGACAGGGGAGAGAAAAACTGTTTTTT; cdr3_aa: CASSLGQGREKLFF
v_call: TRBV5-6; d_call: NA; j_call: TRBJ2-7; cdr3_nt: TGTGCCAGCAGCCCCGGAGCGTACGAGCAGTACTTC; cdr3_aa: CASSPGAYEQYF
v_call: TRBV6-6; d_call: NA; j_call: TRBJ2-7; cdr3_nt: TGTGGCAGCAGTTACCGGACAGCTAGCTCCTACGAGCAGTACTTC; cdr3_aa: CGSSYRTASSYEQYF
v_call: TRBV11-2; d_call: NA; j_call: TRBJ2-5; cdr3_nt: TGTGCCAGCAGCTTAAATCGCGGGTGGGAGACCCAGTACTTC; cdr3_aa: CASSLNRGWETQYF
v_call: TRBV29-1; d_call: TRBD1; j_call: TRBJ1-3; cdr3_nt: TGCAGCGTCGATATTATACAGGGGGCTGGAAACACCATATATTTT; cdr3_aa: CSVDIIQGAGNTIYF
v_call: TRBV27; d_call: TRBD2; j_call: TRBJ2-1; cdr3_nt: TGTGCCAGCGGCAAGTCGGCGGGGGGCCCTAAACGAACTCTAACCTACAATGAGCAGTTCTTC; cdr3_aa: CASGKSAGGPKRTLTYNEQFF
v_call: TRBV9; d_call: TRBD1; j_call: TRBJ1-5; cdr3_nt: TGTGCCAGCAGCCAGGGGACAGGGTGGAGCAATCAGCCCCAGCATTTT; cdr3_aa: CASSQGTGWSNQPQHF
v_call: TRBV7-9; d_call: NA; j_call: TRBJ1-5; cdr3_nt: TGTGCCAGCAGCCCCGACGCCGGGACAAGCAATCAGCCCCAGCATTTT; cdr3_aa: CASSPDAGTSNQPQHF
v_call: TRBV25-1; d_call: NA; j_call: TRBJ2-4; cdr3_nt: TGTGCCAGCAGTGACCCCGGGGTGGCCAAAAACATTCAGTACTTC; cdr3_aa: CASSDPGVAKNIQYF
v_call: TRBV9; d_call: TRBD1; j_call: TRBJ2-7; cdr3_nt: TGTGCCAGCAGCCGAACAGGGGCAAACTACGAGCAGTACTTC; cdr3_aa: CASSRTGANYEQYF
v_call: TRBV29-1; d_call: TRBD1; j_call: TRBJ1-1; cdr3_nt: TGCAGCGTTGATGGGGACAGTGAAGCTTTCTTT; cdr3_aa: CSVDGDSEAFF
v_call: TRBV15; d_call: NA; j_call: TRBJ1-1; cdr3_nt: TGTGCCACCAGCACCCCCGGAGAGGGATCTGAAGCTTTCTTT; cdr3_aa: CATSTPGEGSEAFF
v_call: TRBV5-4; d_call: NA; j_call: TRBJ2-6; cdr3_nt: TGTGCCAGCAGATCAGGACAGCGCTCTGGGGCCAACGTCCTGACTTTC; cdr3_aa: CASRSGQRSGANVLTF
v_call: TRBV6-4; d_call: NA; j_call: TRBJ1-1; cdr3_nt: TGTGCCAGAAAGCGAACTGAAGCTTTCTTT; cdr3_aa: CARKRTEAFF
v_call: TRBV11-3; d_call: TRBD2; j_call: TRBJ2-1; cdr3_nt: TGTGCCAGCAGCTTAGATCCAGCGGGAGGTCGGTTCTTC; cdr3_aa: CASSLDPAGGRFF
v_call: TRBV11-3; d_call: TRBD1; j_call: TRBJ2-1; cdr3_nt: TGTGCCAGCAGCTTGACAGGGTCCTACAATGAGCAGTTCTTC; cdr3_aa: CASSLTGSYNEQFF
v_call: TRBV29-1; d_call: TRBD1; j_call: TRBJ2-1; cdr3_nt: TGCAGCCTGGGACAGGGGAAATACAATGAGCAGTTCTTC; cdr3_aa: CSLGQGKYNEQFF